These 20 T cell receptor beta chains were all obtained from the same sample, sequenced in a study of cytomegalovirus exposure and HLA in healthy donors. Repertoires were generated with immunoSEQ multiplex PCR, while TCRdb's copy carries only in-frame clones and drops some. The sample lists 95,000 to 150,000 clones; over 75% were seen once. The sample was PBMCs. The origin of the receptors is a woman younger than 30 in good health and CMV-seropositive.

Remarks on this clone: Different DNA sequences within this sample yield the same CDR3. The chain joins TRBV6-5 to TRBJ2-7, with 9 bases matching TRBD1. CDR3 length equals 14 residues. V lost 6 bases to trimming and J lost 5 bases; unmatched junction nucleotides: 8. CDR1 is MNHEY, CDR2 SVGAGI, per germline. The CDR3 region has the DNA TGTGCCAGCAGACCCCCGGGACAGGGAAACGAGCAGTACTTC. Translated: CASRPPGQGNEQYF.

The rearrangement uses TRBV18 and TRBJ2-1; 10 bases line up with TRBD1. The germline CDR1 and CDR2 sequences are KGHSH and LQKENI. The CDR3 contains 16 residues. The V gene end was trimmed by 3 bases and the J gene end by 6 bases; junction bases not matched to a gene: 8. CDR3 bases: TGTGCCAGCTCACCTCCGGGACAGGGGTCGATCAATGAGCAGTTCTTC. It codes for CASSPPGQGSINEQFF.

V and J are TRBV28 and TRBJ2-7; a possible D gene is TRBD2 (5 bases). Per the germline V gene, CDR1 is MDHEN and CDR2 is SYDVKM. This CDR3 comprises 16 residues. V lost 8 bases, J lost 2 bases, and 22 bases lay in between. This CDR3 reads CASRPGSDVEAYEQYF. CDR3 DNA sequence: TGTGCCAGCCGACCGGGGTCGGATGTTGAAGCCTACGAGCAGTACTTC. Full variable domain (remainder filled in from reference TRBV28 and TRBJ2-7): DVKVTQSSRYLVKRTGEKVFLECVQDMDHENMFWYRQDPGLGLRLIYFSYDVKMKEKGDIPEGYSVSREKKERFSLILESASTNQTSMYLCASRPGSDVEAYEQYFGPGTRLTVT.

V is TRBV14 and J is TRBJ2-7; possible D gene TRBD1, 6 bases. Trimming left V 3 bases short and J 5 bases short, with 11 bases between. This CDR3 region has 13 residues. Germline CDR1 reads SGHDN; CDR2 reads FVKESK. CDR3 in amino acids: CASSQDSFNEQYF. The CDR3 region has the DNA TGTGCCAGCAGCCAGGACAGTTTCAACGAGCAGTACTTC.

This clone was seen more than once but under ten times. J is TRBJ1-5 and V is TRBV5-5; D is uncertain. Trimming stripped 0 bases from V and 4 bases from J, with 8 bases between. The CDR3 sequence is 14 residues long. The germline V gene encodes CDR1 SGHKS and CDR2 YYEKEE (reference sequence). The CDR3: CASSLESGNQPQHF. The DNA of the CDR3 is TGTGCCAGCAGCTTGGAATCAGGTAATCAGCCCCAGCATTTT.

A note on this clone: The same CDR3 is also encoded by other DNA sequences in this sample. The chain uses TRBV5-1 and TRBJ1-1; tentative D call: TRBD1 (5 bases). The CDR3 spans 14 residues. The V and J ends lost 0 bases and 1 base respectively, with 7 bases between them. Germline CDR1 reads SGHRS; CDR2 reads YFSETQ. The CDR3 loop is CASSLAGQNTEAFF. The CDR3 nucleotides read TGCGCCAGCAGCTTGGCCGGACAGAACACTGAAGCTTTCTTT. Drawing the rest from reference TRBV5-1 and TRBJ1-1, the complete variable domain is KAGVTQTPRYLIKTRGQQVTLSCSPISGHRSVSWYQQTPGQGLQFLFEYFSETQRNKGNFPGRFSGRQFSNSRSEMNVSTLELGDSALYLCASSLAGQNTEAFFGQGTRLTVV.

The table lists this clone with a count of one. V and J are TRBV29-1 and TRBJ2-7; a weak D match, TRBD2 (5 bases). The CDR3 loop spans 13 amino acids. V was trimmed by 5 bases and J by 0 bases, leaving 11 bases between them. Germline CDR1 SQVTM, CDR2 ANQGSEA. DNA of the CDR3: TGCAGCGTTTCGAGCGGTAGCTCCTACGAGCAGTACTTC. It specifies CSVSSGSSYEQYF.

The chain has TRBV5-1 and TRBJ2-7, with TRBD1 as a possible D gene (6 bases). Trimming took off 7 bases at V and 4 bases at J, with 12 bases between the two ends. Germline V CDR1 and CDR2: SGHRS, YFSETQ. CDR3 size: 12 residues. CDR3 sequence (DNA): TGCGCCAGCCAGGGGAACGGGTACGAGCAGTACTTC. It codes for CASQGNGYEQYF.

The chain carries TRBV2 and TRBJ2-5, with TRBD2 matching 9 bases. The CDR3 consists of 14 residues. Per germline, CDR1 SNHLY and CDR2 FYNNEI. The ends lost 6 bases at V and 6 bases at J; junction bases unmatched: 8. Here the CDR3 reads CASRDGLAQQTQYF. As DNA, the CDR3 is TGTGCCAGCAGGGATGGACTAGCGCAACAGACCCAGTACTTC.

The V gene is TRBV4-1, the J gene TRBJ2-1, with D uncertain. The CDR3 contains 17 residues. With 0 bases removed from V and 0 bases from J, the gap between germline ends came to 12 bases. CDR1 is MGHRA and CDR2 is YSYEKL in the germline V gene. The chain's CDR3 is CASSQDLPALSYNEQFF. Written as DNA, the CDR3 is TGCGCCAGCAGCCAAGATCTACCCGCACTCTCCTACAATGAGCAGTTCTTC.

This clone is a singleton in its sample. The rearrangement uses TRBV5-1 and TRBJ1-1; 7 nucleotides align to TRBD1. This CDR3 has 13 amino acids. V dropped 2 bases and J dropped 8; count of bases not matched to a gene: 6. Germline-derived CDR1 and CDR2 are SGHRS and YFSETQ. The CDR3: CASSFGQDLEAFF. In nucleotides, the CDR3 is TGCGCCAGCAGCTTTGGACAGGATCTCGAAGCTTTCTTT.

This clone has only one observation. The V call is TRBV5-1, the J call TRBJ2-5; 8 bases align to TRBD1. V lost 0 bases, J lost 2 bases, and 6 bases stayed unmatched. Germline CDR1 SGHRS, CDR2 YFSETQ. CDR3 length: 16 residues. DNA of the CDR3: TGCGCCAGCAGCTTGGTGGGGACAGGCGGGCAAGAGACCCAGTACTTC. This sequence encodes CASSLVGTGGQETQYF.

Only a few counts were recorded for this clone. This chain connects TRBV4-2 to TRBJ2-1, with 13 positions matching TRBD2. Losses at the gene ends were 4 bases for V and 9 bases for J; bases not matched to a gene: 6. Germline V lookup: CDR1 LGHNA, CDR2 YNFKEQ. This CDR3 is 15 amino acids long. The CDR3 region has the DNA TGTGCCAGCAGCCCCGGGACTAGCGGGACGAGTGAGCAGTTCTTC. This gives the protein CASSPGTSGTSEQFF.

V usage is TRBV18 and J usage is TRBJ1-1; no clear D gene. Trimming removed 3 bases from V and 1 base from J, with 9 bases in between. The CDR3 covers 14 residues. Per germline, CDR1 KGHSH and CDR2 LQKENI. In DNA form, the CDR3 reads TGTGCCAGCTCACCGTACCGGGGGAACACTGAAGCTTTCTTT. Translated: CASSPYRGNTEAFF.

This CDR3 is CAWTYGETEAFF. Written as DNA, the CDR3 is TGTGCCTGGACCTATGGGGAGACTGAAGCTTTCTTT. The chain employs TRBV30 and TRBJ1-1; D unclear. The CDR3 sequence is 12 residues long. V lost 4 bases to trimming and J lost 5 bases, with 11 bases between them. Germline assignment: CDR1 GTSNPN and CDR2 SVGIG (reference sequence). The variable domain in full, with the rest retrieved from reference TRBV30 and TRBJ1-1, is SQTIHQWPATLVQPVGSPLSLECTVEGTSNPNLYWYRQAAGRGLQLLFYSVGIGQISSEVPQNLSASRPQDRQFILSSKKLLLSDSGFYLCAWTYGETEAFFGQGTRLTVV.

The chain joins TRBV15 to TRBJ1-5, with D uncertain. From germline, CDR1 is LNHNV and CDR2 YYDKDF (reference sequence). This CDR3 contains 15 residues. V lost 0 bases and J lost 2, with 8 bases in between. This CDR3 reads CATSRDLDGNQPQHF. DNA for the CDR3: TGTGCCACCAGCAGAGATCTAGACGGCAATCAGCCCCAGCATTTT.

V usage is TRBV11-3 and J usage is TRBJ1-1; D is uncertain. V was clipped by 4 bases and J by 4 bases, with 13 bases between them. The CDR3 sequence is 14 residues long. Per germline, CDR1 SGHNT and CDR2 YENEEA. CDR3 region: CASSSHGGSTEAFF. The CDR3 coding sequence is TGTGCCAGCAGCTCCCATGGAGGGAGCACTGAAGCTTTCTTT.

The chain has TRBV6-5 and TRBJ2-2; TRBD2 aligns across 7 bases. V gave up 7 bases and J gave up 7 bases; unmatched junction bases: 9. CDR1 and CDR2 from the germline V gene are MNHEY and SVGAGI. CDR3 length: 14 amino acids. The CDR3 region is CASTSGLSSGELFF. The CDR3, as DNA: TGTGCCAGCACTAGCGGCCTTAGTAGCGGGGAGCTGTTTTTT.

This chain uses TRBV7-2 with TRBJ2-6; D is undetermined. The V gene lost 2 bases and the J gene lost 0 bases, with 14 bases spanning the gap. Germline CDR1 is SGHTA and CDR2 is FQGNSA. The CDR3 consists of 18 residues. In DNA form, the CDR3 reads TGTGCCAGCAGCTTAATTGGCGGAGTGAGCTCTGGGGCCAACGTCCTGACTTTC. Translated: CASSLIGGVSSGANVLTF.

This chain joins TRBV11-3 and TRBJ2-7, with D possibly TRBD2 on 7 matching bases. The CDR3 totals 16 residues. Trimming stripped 3 bases from V and 2 bases from J, with 17 bases between. CDR1 SGHNT and CDR2 YENEEA come from the germline V gene. CDR3 region: CASSFGLRGPTYEQYF. Written as DNA, the CDR3 is TGTGCCAGCAGCTTTGGTTTGCGGGGGCCTACCTACGAGCAGTACTTC.